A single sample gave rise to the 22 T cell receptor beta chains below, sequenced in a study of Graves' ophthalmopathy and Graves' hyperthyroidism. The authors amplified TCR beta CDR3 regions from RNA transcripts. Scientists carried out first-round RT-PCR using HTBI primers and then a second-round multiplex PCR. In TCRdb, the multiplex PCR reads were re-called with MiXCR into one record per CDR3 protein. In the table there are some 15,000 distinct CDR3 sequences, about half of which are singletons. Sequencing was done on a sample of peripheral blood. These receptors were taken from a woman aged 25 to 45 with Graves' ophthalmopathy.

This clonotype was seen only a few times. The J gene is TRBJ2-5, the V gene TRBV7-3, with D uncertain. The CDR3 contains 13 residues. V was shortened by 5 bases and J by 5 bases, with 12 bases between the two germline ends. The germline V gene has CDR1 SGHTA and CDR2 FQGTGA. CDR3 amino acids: CASSGRLGETQYF. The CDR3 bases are TGTGCCAGCAGCGGCAGGCTGGGGGAGACCCAGTACTTC.

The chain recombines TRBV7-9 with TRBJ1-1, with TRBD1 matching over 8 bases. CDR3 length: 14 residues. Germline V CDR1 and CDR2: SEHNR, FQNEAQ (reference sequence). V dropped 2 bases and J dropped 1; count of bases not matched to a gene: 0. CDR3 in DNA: TGTGCCAGCAGCTTAACAGGGGGGAACACTGAAGCTTTCTTT. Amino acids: CASSLTGGNTEAFF.

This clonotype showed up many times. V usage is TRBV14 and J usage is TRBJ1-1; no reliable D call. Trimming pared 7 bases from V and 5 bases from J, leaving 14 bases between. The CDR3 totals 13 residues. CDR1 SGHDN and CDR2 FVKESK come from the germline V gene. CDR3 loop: CASNDLGYTEAFF. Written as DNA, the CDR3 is TGTGCCAGCAATGATCTCGGGTATACTGAAGCTTTCTTT.

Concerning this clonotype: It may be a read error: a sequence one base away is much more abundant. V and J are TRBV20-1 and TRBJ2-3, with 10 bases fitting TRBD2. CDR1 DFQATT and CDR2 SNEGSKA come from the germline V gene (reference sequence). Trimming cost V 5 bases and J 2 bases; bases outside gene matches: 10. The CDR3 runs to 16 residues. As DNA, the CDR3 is TGCAGTGCTCATAGCTCTAGCGGGAGTATCACAGATACGCAGTATTTT. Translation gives CSAHSSSGSITDTQYF.

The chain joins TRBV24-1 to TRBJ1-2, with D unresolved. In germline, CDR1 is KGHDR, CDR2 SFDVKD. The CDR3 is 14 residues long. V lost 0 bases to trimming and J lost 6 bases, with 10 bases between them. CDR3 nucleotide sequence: TGTGCCACCAGTGATTTGAGGGAGGGCAATGGCTACACCTTC. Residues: CATSDLREGNGYTF.

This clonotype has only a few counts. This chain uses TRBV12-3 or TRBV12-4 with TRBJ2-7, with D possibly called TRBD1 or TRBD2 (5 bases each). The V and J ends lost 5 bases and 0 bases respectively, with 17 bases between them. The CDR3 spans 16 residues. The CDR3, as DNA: TGTGCCAGCAGTACGCGCTCGGGGCGAACCTCCTACGAGCAGTACTTC. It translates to CASSTRSGRTSYEQYF.

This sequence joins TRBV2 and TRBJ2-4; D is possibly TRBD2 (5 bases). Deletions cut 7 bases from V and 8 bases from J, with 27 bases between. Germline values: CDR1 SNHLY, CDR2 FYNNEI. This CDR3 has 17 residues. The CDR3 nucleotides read TGTGCCAGCACTCCAACTGGGGAATTGCGGGTAGAGGACATTCAGTACTTC. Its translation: CASTPTGELRVEDIQYF.

CDR3 residues: CASSLGDRVTGELFF. The CDR3 DNA reads as TGTGCCAGCAGCTTAGGGGACAGAGTCACCGGGGAGCTGTTTTTT. This chain links TRBV7-3 with TRBJ2-2, with 7 bases lining up with TRBD1. Germline CDR1 SGHTA, CDR2 FQGTGA. The CDR3 length is 15 residues. Germline trimming cut 2 bases from V and 4 bases from J; bases unmatched to any gene: 4.

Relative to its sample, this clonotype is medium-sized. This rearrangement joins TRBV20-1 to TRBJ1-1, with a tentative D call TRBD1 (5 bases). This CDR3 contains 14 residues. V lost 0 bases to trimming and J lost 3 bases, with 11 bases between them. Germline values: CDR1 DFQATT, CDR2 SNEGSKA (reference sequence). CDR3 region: CSARDGQGDTEAFF. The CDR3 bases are TGCAGTGCTAGAGATGGCCAGGGCGACACTGAAGCTTTCTTT.

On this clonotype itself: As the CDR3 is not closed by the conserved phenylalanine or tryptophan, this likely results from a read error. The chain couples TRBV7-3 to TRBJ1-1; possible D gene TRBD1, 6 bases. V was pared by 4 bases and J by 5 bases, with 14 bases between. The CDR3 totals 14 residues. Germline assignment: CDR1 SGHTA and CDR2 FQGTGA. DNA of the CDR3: TGTGCCAGCAGCTCTCAGGGGCCGGGAACTGAAGCTTTCTTG. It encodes CASSSQGPGTEAFL.

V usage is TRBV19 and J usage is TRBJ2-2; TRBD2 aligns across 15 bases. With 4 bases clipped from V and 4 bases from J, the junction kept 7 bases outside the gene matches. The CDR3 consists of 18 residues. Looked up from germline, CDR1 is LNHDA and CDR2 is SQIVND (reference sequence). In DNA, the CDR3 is TGTGCCAGTAGTAAAGGACTAGCGGGAGGGGTTAGCACCGGGGAGCTGTTTTTT. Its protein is CASSKGLAGGVSTGELFF.

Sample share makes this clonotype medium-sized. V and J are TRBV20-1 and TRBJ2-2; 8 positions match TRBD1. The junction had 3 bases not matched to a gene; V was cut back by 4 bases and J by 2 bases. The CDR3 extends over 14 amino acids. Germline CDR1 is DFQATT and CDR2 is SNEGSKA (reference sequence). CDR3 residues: CSATAGGNTGELFF. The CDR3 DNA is TGCAGTGCTACAGCAGGGGGCAACACCGGGGAGCTGTTTTTT.

The CDR3 bases are TGCGCCAGCAGCTTATCGCAGGGAAGAAGGTTGGAGGCTTTCTTT. Amino acids: CASSLSQGRRLEAFF. V and J are TRBV5-1 and TRBJ1-1, with D perhaps matching TRBD1 (5 bases). Trimming left V 2 bases short and J 11 bases short, with 22 bases between. The length of the CDR3 is 15 residues. The germline V gene has CDR1 SGHRS and CDR2 YFSETQ.

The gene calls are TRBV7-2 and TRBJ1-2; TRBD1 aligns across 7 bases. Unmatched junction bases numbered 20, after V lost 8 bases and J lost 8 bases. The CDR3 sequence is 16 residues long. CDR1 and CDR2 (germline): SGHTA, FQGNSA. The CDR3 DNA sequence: TGTGCCAGCGGCGCCCCTAGGGGGCAGGGGCATCGAGGCTACACCTTC. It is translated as CASGAPRGQGHRGYTF.

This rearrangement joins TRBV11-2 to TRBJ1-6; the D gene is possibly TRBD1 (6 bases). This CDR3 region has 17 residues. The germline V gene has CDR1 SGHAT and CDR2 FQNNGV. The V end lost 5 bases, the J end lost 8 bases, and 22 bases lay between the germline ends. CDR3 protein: CASSRAGGQGGYSPLHF. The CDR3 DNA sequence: TGTGCCAGCAGCCGAGCGGGGGGCCAGGGAGGGTATTCACCCCTCCACTTT.

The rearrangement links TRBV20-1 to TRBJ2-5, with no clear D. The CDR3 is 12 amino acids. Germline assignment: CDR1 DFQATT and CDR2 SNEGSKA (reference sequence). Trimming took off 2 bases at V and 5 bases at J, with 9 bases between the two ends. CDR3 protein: CSARPPVETQYF. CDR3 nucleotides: TGCAGTGCTAGACCCCCTGTGGAGACCCAGTACTTC.

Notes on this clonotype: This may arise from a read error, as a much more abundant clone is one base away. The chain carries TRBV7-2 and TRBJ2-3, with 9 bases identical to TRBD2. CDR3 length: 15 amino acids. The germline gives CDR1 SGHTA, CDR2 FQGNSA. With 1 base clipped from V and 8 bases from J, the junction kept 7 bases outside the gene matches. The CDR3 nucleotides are TGTGCCAGCAGCTTAGATCAGCGGGAGGCAGGTACGCAGTATTTT. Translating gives CASSLDQREAGTQYF.

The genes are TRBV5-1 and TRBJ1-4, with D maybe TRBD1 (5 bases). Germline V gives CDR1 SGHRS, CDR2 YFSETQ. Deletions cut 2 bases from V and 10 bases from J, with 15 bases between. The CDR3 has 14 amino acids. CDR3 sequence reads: CASSLRENQGKLFF. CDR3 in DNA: TGCGCCAGCAGCTTACGGGAAAATCAGGGAAAACTGTTTTTT.

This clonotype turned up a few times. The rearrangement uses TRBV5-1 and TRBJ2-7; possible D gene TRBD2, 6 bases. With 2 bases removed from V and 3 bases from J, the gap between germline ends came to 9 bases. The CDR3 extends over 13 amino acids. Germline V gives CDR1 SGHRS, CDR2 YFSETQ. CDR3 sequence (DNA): TGCGCCAGCAGCTTTAACGGGGGCTACGAGCAGTACTTC. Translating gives CASSFNGGYEQYF.

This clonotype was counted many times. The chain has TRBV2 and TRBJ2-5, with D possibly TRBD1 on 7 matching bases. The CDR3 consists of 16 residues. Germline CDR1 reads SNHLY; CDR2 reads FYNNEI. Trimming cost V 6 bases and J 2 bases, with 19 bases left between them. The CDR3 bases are TGTGCCAGCAGGACGCAACGCTCAGGGGGGCAAGAGACCCAGTACTTC. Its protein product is CASRTQRSGGQETQYF.

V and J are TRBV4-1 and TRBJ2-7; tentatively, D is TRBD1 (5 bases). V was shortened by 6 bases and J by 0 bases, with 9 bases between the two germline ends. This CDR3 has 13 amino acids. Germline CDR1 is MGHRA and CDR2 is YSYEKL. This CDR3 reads CASRADNSYEQYF. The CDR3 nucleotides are TGCGCCAGCAGGGCGGACAACTCCTACGAGCAGTACTTC.

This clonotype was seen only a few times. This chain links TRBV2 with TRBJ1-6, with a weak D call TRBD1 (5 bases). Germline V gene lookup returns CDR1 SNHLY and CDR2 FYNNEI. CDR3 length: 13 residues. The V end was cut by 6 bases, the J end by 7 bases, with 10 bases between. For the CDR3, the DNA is TGTGCCAGCAGGGGGGACGGAAATTCACCCCTCCACTTT. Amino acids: CASRGDGNSPLHF.